Listed here are 17 T cell receptor beta chains from one sample, sequenced in a study of blood T cell repertoires in COVID-19. The assay was immunoSEQ multiplex PCR, and TCRdb's table has in-frame clones only and misses some. The top ten clones hold approximately 3.6% of a sample with around 140,000 clones, 80% of them seen once. The specimen was peripheral blood. All receptors come from a man aged 70 or older who had recovered from COVID-19.

In its sample, this clone was seen a few times. The CDR3 sequence is CASSIEGGKPQHF. The CDR3, as DNA: TGTGCCAGTAGTATAGAGGGGGGGAAGCCCCAGCATTTT. V usage is TRBV19 and J usage is TRBJ1-5; D possibly corresponds to TRBD1 (5 bases). Trimming shortened V by 0 bases and J by 8 bases, and 8 bases separated the two germline ends. Germline-derived CDR1 and CDR2 are LNHDA and SQIVND (reference sequence). There are 13 residues in the CDR3.

This clone came up once. The genes are TRBV5-4 and TRBJ2-3; TRBD2 matches 9 bases. This CDR3 comprises 15 residues. CDR1 and CDR2 (germline): SGHNT, YYREEE (reference sequence). V trimming: 5 bases; J trimming: 6 bases; junction bases outside the gene matches: 10. The CDR3: CASSWGAGGADTQYF. DNA of the CDR3: TGTGCCAGCAGTTGGGGTGCGGGAGGGGCTGATACGCAGTATTTT.

This sequence joins TRBV5-6 and TRBJ2-1; D call uncertain. Germline V gene data show CDR1 as SGHDT and CDR2 as YYEEEE. Trimming left V 1 base short and J 7 bases short, with 6 bases between. There are 12 residues in the CDR3. As DNA, the CDR3 is TGTGCCAGCAGCTTGATAGCAAATGAGCAGTTCTTC. Translating gives CASSLIANEQFF.

The chain carries TRBV19 and TRBJ1-1, with 7 bases fitting TRBD1. J lost 3 bases, V lost 4 bases, and 5 bases had no gene match. From germline, CDR1 is LNHDA and CDR2 SQIVND (reference sequence). The CDR3 loop spans 14 amino acids. The CDR3, as DNA: TGTGCCAGTAGTACCAAGGACAGGCACACTGAAGCTTTCTTT. Its translation is CASSTKDRHTEAFF.

This clone has just a few counts. The chain employs TRBV19 and TRBJ2-3; D is uncertain. This CDR3 has 13 residues. The V end was cut by 3 bases, the J end by 6 bases, with 10 bases between. The germline CDR1 and CDR2 sequences are LNHDA and SQIVND (reference sequence). CDR3 region: CASSIGSVDTQYF. DNA of the CDR3: TGTGCCAGTAGTATCGGGTCGGTGGATACGCAGTATTTT.

The chain's CDR3 is CASSSGQPQETQYF. CDR3 in DNA: TGCGCCAGCAGTTCGGGACAGCCACAAGAGACCCAGTACTTC. The gene calls are TRBV5-1 and TRBJ2-5; 7 bases align to TRBD1. Germline values: CDR1 SGHRS, CDR2 YFSETQ. The CDR3 covers 14 residues. Germline trimming cut 5 bases from V and 2 bases from J; bases unmatched to any gene: 6.

V is TRBV21-1 and J is TRBJ1-2; the table gives TRBD1 as D, unverified against the DNA. TRBV21-1 is a listed pseudogene. The CDR3 has 17 residues. CDR3 sequence reads: CASSVRSGDRGNYGYTF. Here the CDR3 DNA reads TGTGCCAGCAGCGTAAGAAGTGGGGACAGGGGGAACTATGGCTACACCTTC.

This chain links TRBV10-3 with TRBJ2-1; TRBD2 agrees at 8 bases. Losses at the gene ends were 6 bases for V and 6 bases for J; bases not matched to a gene: 7. The CDR3 spans 14 residues. The germline gives CDR1 ENHRY, CDR2 SYGVKD. The DNA of the CDR3 is TGTGCCATCAGGGCGGGGGGCCCCTCCAATGAGCAGTTCTTC. The encoded protein is CAIRAGGPSNEQFF.

This clone has only one observation. The CDR3 loop is CASSPSNRGGESYEQYF. Written as DNA, the CDR3 is TGTGCCAGCAGCCCCTCGAATAGGGGGGGGGAATCCTACGAGCAGTACTTC. V is TRBV3-1 (or the pseudogene TRBV3-2) and J is TRBJ2-7; possibly TRBD2 for D (7 bases). CDR3 length: 17 amino acids. Germline values: CDR1 LGHDT, CDR2 YNNKEL (reference sequence). The ends were cut back, 4 bases at V and 1 base at J, with 20 bases in the middle.

A single count supports this clone. The chain combines TRBV14 with TRBJ2-1; 7 nucleotides align to TRBD1. J was trimmed by 4 bases and V by 5 bases; bases with no gene match: 11. The germline gives CDR1 SGHDN, CDR2 FVKESK. This CDR3 region has 16 residues. The CDR3 reads CASSDRTGMSYNEQFF. The CDR3 bases are TGTGCCAGCAGCGACCGGACAGGTATGAGTTACAATGAGCAGTTCTTC.

V and J are TRBV7-2 and TRBJ1-1, with D perhaps matching TRBD1 (6 bases). Germline V gives CDR1 SGHTA, CDR2 FQGNSA. The CDR3 is 15 residues long. Trimming cost V 4 bases and J 2 bases, with 14 bases left between them. The CDR3, as DNA: TGTGCCAGCAGCTCCGCAACAGGGAGAAACACTGAAGCTTTCTTT. Its translation is CASSSATGRNTEAFF.

V is TRBV3-1 (or the pseudogene TRBV3-2) and J is TRBJ2-4; TRBD1 matches 8 bases. V lost 0 bases to trimming and J lost 2 bases; unmatched junction nucleotides: 12. The CDR3 totals 19 residues. The germline gives CDR1 LGHDT, CDR2 YNNKEL (reference sequence). The CDR3 nucleotides read TGTGCCAGCAGCCAAGACTCTGGACAGGGCCAACGGTCCAAAAACATTCAGTACTTC. Its translation is CASSQDSGQGQRSKNIQYF.

V usage is TRBV9 and J usage is TRBJ1-6; maybe TRBD1 (6 bases). V shed 4 bases and J shed 9 bases, with 17 bases lying between them. This CDR3 has 15 amino acids. The germline gives CDR1 SGDLS, CDR2 YYNGEE. The CDR3, as DNA: TGTGCCAGCAGCCCGGGGGGGGCGTTGGTTTCACCCCTCCACTTT. Amino acid sequence: CASSPGGALVSPLHF.

J is TRBJ2-5 and V is TRBV6-5, with 7 bases matching TRBD2. J was trimmed by 5 bases and V by 0 bases; bases with no gene match: 9. This CDR3 spans 16 amino acids. Germline V gene lookup returns CDR1 MNHEY and CDR2 SVGAGI. For the CDR3, the DNA is TGTGCCAGCAGTTACTCGTGGGGGGGGAGTTTCGAGACCCAGTACTTC. It translates to CASSYSWGGSFETQYF.

This sequence joins TRBV27 and TRBJ2-7; 8 nucleotides line up with TRBD2. This CDR3 has 14 residues. Germline lookup yields CDR1 MNHEY and CDR2 SMNVEV (reference sequence). V was pared by 2 bases and J by 3 bases, with 3 bases of the junction left unmatched. CDR3 DNA sequence: TGTGCCAGCAGTTTAAGAGCGGGAGTCTACGAGCAGTACTTC. Protein sequence: CASSLRAGVYEQYF.

The rearrangement uses TRBV27 and TRBJ2-7, with TRBD1 matching 9 bases. The CDR3 is 15 amino acids. V trimming: 3 bases; J trimming: 6 bases; junction bases outside the gene matches: 9. Germline V gene data show CDR1 as MNHEY and CDR2 as SMNVEV (reference sequence). CDR3 amino acids: CASSLVGTGFSEQYF. The CDR3 DNA is TGTGCCAGCAGTTTGGTCGGGACAGGGTTTTCCGAGCAGTACTTC.

J is TRBJ2-3 and V is TRBV10-3, with TRBD1 identical over 9 bases. V gave up 4 bases and J gave up 2 bases; unmatched junction bases: 10. The CDR3 is 17 amino acids. Germline lookup yields CDR1 ENHRY and CDR2 SYGVKD. CDR3 nucleotides: TGTGCCATCAGTGGGGACAGGGAGTATCCTCACACAGATACGCAGTATTTT. It specifies CAISGDREYPHTDTQYF.